Listed here is a single TCR beta chain. This clonotype was observed a single time. There is no known antigen for this receptor. This may be a read error, as it is one base from a much larger clone. This entry comes from a study of molecular identifiers for immune sequencing clone quantification listed by TCRdb under 2018. Some background on the complete study: For a replicate experiment, RNA from around 20,000 or 100,000 naive CD8 T cells was divided into five aliquots, of which four were sequenced. This methods study used CD8 T cells to benchmark TCR RNA copy counting and molecular-identifier clustering-based TCR repertoire sequencing (MIDCIRS). Overall study results and their limits: Highly expanded clone sizes could be underestimated because identical TCR molecules may share a barcode. In CMV-specific effector cells, clones with more than 20 RNA copies contained over 98% of molecules, whereas in naive cells such clones contained under 1% of molecules. Spiked-in Jurkat TCR RNA (approximately 10 copies' worth), which is not part of the donor repertoire, was contained in the naive libraries. Approximately 3.1 recovered TCR RNA copies per cell were obtained by modeling, versus about 9 by digital PCR, implying a capture efficiency of about 30%. A single cell's worth of spiked-in Jurkat TCR RNA was reported detectable even among 900,000 to 1,000,000 naive CD8 T cells. When barcode sub-clustering was omitted, TCR diversity was inflated by chimeric consensus sequences, with chimeras reaching as high as 47%.

The library was made by PCR. Reads for this sample came from a NextSeq 500. Bulk TCR libraries were made following a previously described method, with the TCR primers given in Table S5. Purification of total RNA was performed with the Qiagen AllPrep DNA/RNA kit. Before analysis, reads from multiple sequencing runs of one library were combined. Turning to the authors' computational methods: Reads were retained only if their TCR constant sequence matched exactly, and those retained reads were trimmed to 150 nt and grouped according to their 12-nt molecular barcodes. Reads within each barcode group were sub-clustered using a 15% Levenshtein threshold, and quality-weighted consensus sequences were constructed for each RNA molecule. Non-functional sequences were discarded, and so were lower-count sequences lying one edit away from another sequence. Barcode sub-clusters with fewer than 20% of the maximum read count were removed, based on fitting two negative binomial distributions. TCRdb took the public reads, trimmed them with fastp at Q25, ran MiXCR for clone calling and kept in-frame beta chains. All rows with the same CDR3 protein become a single entry with the most common DNA and genes. These V and J calls rely on TCRdb rather than the paper's analysis. For this sample the table gives about 320,000 distinct CDR3 sequences, of which roughly a quarter were detected only once. The ten largest make up around 0.74% of the sample.

The cysteine opens and the phenylalanine closes a CDR3 of 15 amino acids. The CDR3 DNA has 45 bases and is translated from base 1. The germline V gene gives CDR1 as SGDLS and CDR2 as YYNGEE. Libraries of naive CD8 T cells were generated from roughly 21,000 to 960,000 sorted cells, with 10%, 30% or 50% of the purified RNA used. On a BD FACSAria II, naive CD8 T cells were FACS-sorted as CD8+CD4-CCR7+CD45RA+ and collected into RLT Plus buffer. Detection sensitivity was tested by spiking Jurkat RNA equal to about 10 TCR copies' worth into samples containing roughly 17,000-1,100,000 naive CD8 T cells. CD8 T cells were enriched with RosetteSep CD8+ T Cell Enrichment Cocktail and Ficoll-Paque, followed by ACK red cell lysis.

The receptor's source is a human donor in good health. Some libraries in this study had Jurkat cell RNA spiked in. The rearrangement joined TRBV9 to TRBJ2-5; the D segment could be TRBD1, given 5 matching bases. Sequences were obtained from naive CD8+ T cells from blood, with Jurkat cell RNA spiked in. The cell subset or site label on this specimen signifies: FACS-sorted CD8+CD4-CCR7+CD45RA+ naive T cells. The CDR3 is CASSVGGRAQEPQYF. The bases are TGTGCCAGCAGCGTAGGAGGCAGGGCACAAGAGCCCCAGTACTTC.